The 24 T cell receptor beta chains reported below all come from one sample, sequenced in a study of blood T cell repertoires in COVID-19 (dated by TCRdb to about 2020). Library construction relied on the immunoSEQ multiplex PCR assay. The table comes from immuneACCESS by way of TCRdb, which keeps in-frame sequences with V and J called. Part of the clones is missing from these tables; in studies checked, under half for an unresolved V gene and the rest for unknown reasons. A total of about 210,000 clones appear in this sample, approximately 80% of them only once. The top ten clones comprise about 8.9% of the sample. Sequenced input: PBMCs or T cells enriched from blood (not recorded which). The receptors were gathered from a woman in her 50s with acute COVID-19.

The table lists this clone with a few counts. V is TRBV11-3 and J is TRBJ1-2; D might be TRBD1 (5 bases). This CDR3 is 18 amino acids long. Trimming left V 5 bases short and J 5 bases short, with 27 bases between. Germline V gene sequence: CDR1 SGHNT, CDR2 YENEEA. The CDR3 is CASSPAGVTDILTYGYTF. Here the CDR3 DNA reads TGTGCCAGCAGCCCGGCGGGGGTAACCGATATTCTTACTTATGGCTACACCTTC.

About this clone: Other DNA sequences within the sample encode an identical CDR3. The V call is TRBV10-3, the J call TRBJ2-7; TRBD1 matches at 8 bases. This CDR3 is 14 amino acids long. Germline CDR1 and CDR2: ENHRY and SYGVKD. The ends lost 4 bases at V and 0 bases at J; junction bases unmatched: 2. The CDR3 nucleotides are TGTGCCATCAGTGGTGGGACAGGCTCCTACGAGCAGTACTTC. This encodes CAISGGTGSYEQYF.

This chain joins TRBV6-2 or TRBV6-3 and TRBJ1-5; TRBD1 might be the D (5 bases). Trimming pared 4 bases from V and 2 bases from J, leaving 12 bases between. The CDR3 sequence is 15 residues long. CDR1 is MNHEY and CDR2 is SVGEGT in the germline V gene. The chain's CDR3 is CASSFTDSRNQPQHF. The CDR3, as DNA: TGTGCCAGCAGTTTTACAGACAGTCGCAATCAGCCCCAGCATTTT.

This sequence joins TRBV7-9 and TRBJ2-1; possibly TRBD2 for D (6 bases). V shed 5 bases and J shed 4 bases, with 15 bases lying between them. This CDR3 comprises 15 residues. Germline V gene sequence: CDR1 SEHNR, CDR2 FQNEAQ (reference sequence). CDR3 residues: CASSLEGREYNEQFF. In DNA, the CDR3 is TGTGCCAGCAGCCTAGAGGGGCGGGAATACAATGAGCAGTTCTTC.

The chain couples TRBV5-4 to TRBJ1-2; 7 bases fit TRBD1. The CDR3 spans 13 residues. J was trimmed by 8 bases and V by 5 bases; bases with no gene match: 9. The germline CDR1 and CDR2 sequences are SGHNT and YYREEE (reference sequence). CDR3 coding DNA: TGTGCCAGCAGGGCTGACAGGGTGCAAGGCTACACCTTC. Protein product: CASRADRVQGYTF.

In its sample, this clone was seen once. The CDR3 DNA reads as TGTGCCACCAAATGGGACACCTCCTACAATGAGCAGTTCTTC. Its translation is CATKWDTSYNEQFF. The chain has TRBV19 and TRBJ2-1, with D maybe TRBD1 (6 bases). The CDR3 is 14 amino acids. Looked up from germline, CDR1 is LNHDA and CDR2 is SQIVND (reference sequence). V lost 10 bases, J lost 0 bases, and 13 bases lay in between.

The chain uses TRBV5-1 and TRBJ1-4, with 11 bases fitting TRBD1. The trim removed 3 bases at V and 7 bases at J, leaving 2 bases unmatched. Germline lookup yields CDR1 SGHRS and CDR2 YFSETQ. CDR3 length equals 14 residues. The CDR3 protein is CASSSGTGGEKLFF. CDR3 DNA: TGCGCCAGCAGCTCCGGGACAGGGGGTGAAAAACTGTTTTTT.

This clone showed up just a few times. The chain carries TRBV3-1 (or the pseudogene TRBV3-2) and TRBJ2-1, with 8 bases identical to TRBD1. V lost 1 base to trimming and J lost 6 bases; unmatched junction nucleotides: 5. This CDR3 is built from 15 residues. The germline V gene encodes CDR1 LGHDT and CDR2 YNNKEL (reference sequence). CDR3 DNA sequence: TGTGCCAGCAGCCAAGCGCTACAGGGGGTCAATGAGCAGTTCTTC. It is translated as CASSQALQGVNEQFF.

The rearrangement joins TRBV7-6 to TRBJ2-4, with 7 bases aligning to TRBD2. V lost 1 base to trimming and J lost 8 bases; unmatched junction nucleotides: 11. The CDR3 runs 16 residues. The germline CDR1 and CDR2 sequences are SGHVS and FNYEAQ. In nucleotides, the CDR3 is TGTGCCAGCAGCTTAGTGGCGGGAGCCCCAACGGACATTCAGTACTTC. Translation: CASSLVAGAPTDIQYF.

In its sample, this clone was seen a few times. This chain connects TRBV24-1 to TRBJ1-3; D is undetermined. Germline CDR1 reads KGHDR; CDR2 reads SFDVKD. Deletions cut 3 bases from V and 0 bases from J, with 20 bases between. The CDR3 sequence is 19 residues long. CDR3: CATSDLVGGRANSGNTIYF. CDR3 nucleotide sequence: TGTGCCACCAGTGATCTTGTCGGAGGACGGGCGAACTCTGGAAACACCATATATTTT.

The V gene is TRBV2, the J gene TRBJ2-2, with a weak D call TRBD2 (6 bases). This CDR3 has 12 residues. Germline-derived CDR1 and CDR2 are SNHLY and FYNNEI. V shed 6 bases and J shed 5 bases, with 7 bases lying between them. This CDR3 is CASREGTGELFF. The CDR3 nucleotides are TGTGCCAGCAGGGAGGGAACCGGGGAGCTGTTTTTT.

The rearrangement uses TRBV28 and TRBJ2-5; unclear D gene. Trimming took 8 bases from V and 5 from J, leaving 9 bases between them. The germline V gene encodes CDR1 MDHEN and CDR2 SYDVKM. The CDR3 totals 11 residues. This CDR3 reads CASSPRETQYF. The CDR3 coding sequence is TGTGCCAGCTCACCCAGGGAGACCCAGTACTTC.

This clone showed up just once. This chain uses TRBV6-2 or TRBV6-3 with TRBJ1-1; no clear D. The germline V gene encodes CDR1 MNHEY and CDR2 SVGEGT. The V gene lost 0 bases and the J gene lost 6 bases, with 14 bases spanning the gap. CDR3 size: 15 residues. The CDR3 DNA reads TGTGCCAGCAGTTACTCTTACGCTCCCGGGGCTGAAGCTTTCTTT. This encodes CASSYSYAPGAEAFF.

V is TRBV19 and J is TRBJ2-7, with 8 bases identical to TRBD1. The CDR3 extends over 13 amino acids. With V trimmed by 5 bases and J by 4 bases, 4 bases remained unmatched. Germline V gene sequence: CDR1 LNHDA, CDR2 SQIVND (reference sequence). As DNA, the CDR3 is TGTGCCAGTAGTGTCACAGGGGGGTACGAGCAGTACTTC. Amino acids: CASSVTGGYEQYF. Complete variable domain (other parts from reference TRBV19 and TRBJ2-7): DGGITQSPKYLFRKEGQNVTLSCEQNLNHDAMYWYRQDPGQGLRLIYYSQIVNDFQKGDIAEGYSVSREKKESFPLTVTSAQKNPTAFYLCASSVTGGYEQYFGPGTRLTVT.

The J gene is TRBJ2-7, the V gene TRBV2, with D maybe TRBD1 (5 bases). V dropped 4 bases and J dropped 4 bases, with 29 bases sitting between them. The CDR3 is made up of 19 amino acids. Germline loops: CDR1 SNHLY, CDR2 FYNNEI. The CDR3 reads CASSGEKAMRFRDLYEQYF. CDR3 coding DNA: TGTGCCAGCAGTGGTGAAAAGGCCATGAGGTTCAGGGATCTTTACGAGCAGTACTTC.

The DNA of the CDR3 is TGTGCCAGCAGCTTAGCGGGAGGACCGTTTACCGGGGAGCTGTTTTTT. Protein: CASSLAGGPFTGELFF. The chain has TRBV7-2 and TRBJ2-2; tentative D call: TRBD2 (6 bases). V dropped 0 bases and J dropped 5 bases, with 13 bases sitting between them. Germline loops: CDR1 SGHTA, CDR2 FQGNSA. The CDR3 covers 16 residues.

The V gene is TRBV9, the J gene TRBJ2-1; tentative D call: TRBD1 (5 bases). The CDR3 has 15 residues. Germline-derived CDR1 and CDR2 are SGDLS and YYNGEE. V shed 4 bases and J shed 1 base, with 12 bases lying between them. The CDR3 here is CASSSHRGSYNEQFF. In DNA, the CDR3 is TGTGCCAGCAGCAGTCATAGGGGATCCTACAATGAGCAGTTCTTC.

In this sample, this clone turned up once. The chain links TRBV19 to TRBJ2-7, with 12 bases lining up with TRBD2. The CDR3 covers 15 residues. V lost 5 bases, J lost 5 bases, and 7 bases stayed unmatched. Germline values: CDR1 LNHDA, CDR2 SQIVND (reference sequence). The CDR3: CASSLGLAGINEQYF. For the CDR3, the DNA is TGTGCCAGTAGTCTAGGACTAGCGGGGATCAACGAGCAGTACTTC.

The chain recombines TRBV5-1 with TRBJ2-2, with TRBD2 matching over 14 bases. This CDR3 region has 19 residues. The J segment lost 4 bases and the V segment lost 0 bases, leaving 8 bases of the junction unmatched. Germline CDR1 is SGHRS and CDR2 is YFSETQ. CDR3 DNA: TGCGCCAGCAGCTTGGAGAGACTAGCGGGAGGGCCGGGCACCGGGGAGCTGTTTTTT. This sequence encodes CASSLERLAGGPGTGELFF. The variable domain in full, with the rest retrieved from reference TRBV5-1 and TRBJ2-2, is KAGVTQTPRYLIKTRGQQVTLSCSPISGHRSVSWYQQTPGQGLQFLFEYFSETQRNKGNFPGRFSGRQFSNSRSEMNVSTLELGDSALYLCASSLERLAGGPGTGELFFGEGSRLTVL.

The V call is TRBV6-5, the J call TRBJ1-5, with 8 positions matching TRBD1. This CDR3 region has 15 residues. The junction had 9 bases not matched to a gene; V was cut back by 3 bases and J by 8 bases. Germline CDR1 and CDR2: MNHEY and SVGAGI. The CDR3 bases are TGTGCCAGCAGTTATTCCGCAGGGGGCATTGAGCCCCAGCATTTT. This codes for CASSYSAGGIEPQHF.

The chain couples TRBV15 to TRBJ1-2; D is perhaps TRBD1 (5 bases). Germline V gene sequence: CDR1 LNHNV, CDR2 YYDKDF (reference sequence). Trimming shortened V by 0 bases and J by 1 base, and 9 bases separated the two germline ends. This CDR3 has 15 amino acids. CDR3 in amino acids: CATSREHGGNYGYTF. CDR3 bases: TGTGCCACCAGCAGAGAGCACGGGGGTAACTATGGCTACACCTTC. Looking up the rest from reference TRBV15 and TRBJ1-2 gives the full variable domain: DAMVIQNPRYQVTQFGKPVTLSCSQTLNHNVMYWYQQKSSQAPKLLFHYYDKDFNNEADTPDNFQSRRPNTSFCFLDIRSPGLGDTAMYLCATSREHGGNYGYTFGSGTRLTVV.

In this sample, this clone turned up a few times. V gene TRBV12-5 combines with J gene TRBJ1-2, with TRBD1 matching 8 bases. V dropped 3 bases and J dropped 8; count of bases not matched to a gene: 14. The CDR3 has 16 amino acids. Germline V gene sequence: CDR1 LGHNT, CDR2 FRNRAP. The CDR3 is CASGFEGQVILEGYTF. The CDR3 DNA follows: TGTGCTAGTGGTTTCGAGGGACAGGTAATCCTTGAGGGCTACACCTTC. Variable domain in full (rest from reference TRBV12-5 and TRBJ1-2): DARVTQTPRHKVTEMGQEVTMRCQPILGHNTVFWYRQTMMQGLELLAYFRNRAPLDDSGMPKDRFSAEMPDATLATLKIQPSEPRDSAVYFCASGFEGQVILEGYTFGSGTRLTVV.

The chain employs TRBV2 and TRBJ1-6; 7 positions match TRBD1. Trimming removed 6 bases from V and 0 bases from J; junction bases left unmatched: 5. Germline V gene data show CDR1 as SNHLY and CDR2 as FYNNEI. CDR3 length equals 16 residues. CDR3 protein: CASRTRDSSYNSPLHF. DNA of the CDR3: TGTGCCAGCAGGACCCGGGACAGCTCCTATAATTCACCCCTCCACTTT.

The chain couples TRBV29-1 to TRBJ1-2; 9 nucleotides match TRBD1. Germline CDR1 SQVTM, CDR2 ANQGSEA. CDR3 length equals 13 residues. V dropped 5 bases and J dropped 4; count of bases not matched to a gene: 5. CDR3 bases: TGCAGCGTTCTGGACAGGGGTATCTATGGCTACACCTTC. It yields the protein CSVLDRGIYGYTF.